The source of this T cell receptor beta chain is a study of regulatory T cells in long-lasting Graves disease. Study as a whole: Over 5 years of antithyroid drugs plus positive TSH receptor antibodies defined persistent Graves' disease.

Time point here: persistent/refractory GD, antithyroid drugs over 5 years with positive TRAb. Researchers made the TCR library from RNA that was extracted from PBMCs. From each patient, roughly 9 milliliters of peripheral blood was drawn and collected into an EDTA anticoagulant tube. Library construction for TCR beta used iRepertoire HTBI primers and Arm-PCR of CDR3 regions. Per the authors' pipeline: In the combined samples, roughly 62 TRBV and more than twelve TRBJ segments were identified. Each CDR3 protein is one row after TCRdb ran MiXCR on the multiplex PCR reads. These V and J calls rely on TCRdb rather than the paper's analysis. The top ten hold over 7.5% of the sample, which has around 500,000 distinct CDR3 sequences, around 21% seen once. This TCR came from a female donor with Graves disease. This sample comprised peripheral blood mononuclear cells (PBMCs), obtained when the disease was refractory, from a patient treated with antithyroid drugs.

CDR3 residues: CASSYAGPGNPRTQYF. CDR3 coding DNA: TGTGCCAGCAGTTACGCCGGCCCCGGGAACCCTAGGACCCAGTACTTC. V usage is TRBV28 and J usage is TRBJ2-5; tentative D call: TRBD2 (5 bases). Germline V gene data show CDR1 as MDHEN and CDR2 as SYDVKM. The V end was cut by 4 bases, the J end by 7 bases, with 22 bases between. The CDR3 is 16 amino acids.